Included here is one T cell receptor beta chain sequence, with context. The antigen is undetermined. Germline V lookup: CDR1 SGDLS, CDR2 YYNGEE. The CDR3 runs to 15 residues. Trimming cost V 2 bases and J 6 bases; bases outside gene matches: 6. The record originates from a study of T cell responses to AZD1222 COVID-19 vaccine. Generated by immunoSEQ multiplex PCR, the TCRdb table keeps only in-frame clones and is missing some. The sample records some 95,000 clones, roughly 90% being singletons. Study findings and constraints: Researchers report vaccine-associated CD4 TCRs spanning spike, with dominance at 160-218 and 743-854. Reportedly, close to half of spike-specific TCRs are directed against unmutated variant regions. Clonal diversity may have been underestimated, and the donors were mostly white British, with more females than males.

This TCR was recovered from an adult who received the AZD1222 COVID-19 vaccine. This chain uses TRBV9 with TRBJ2-2; 8 bases agree with TRBD2. Sequenced material: peripheral blood, taken 28 days after the second AZD1222 dose. CDR3 protein: CASSVRTGGAGELFF. DNA for the CDR3: TGTGCCAGCAGCGTCCGAACCGGGGGGGCCGGGGAGCTGTTTTTT.